The source of this TCR beta chain is a study of glioma-infiltrating T cells after dendritic cell vaccination. For the study at large: Patients received three intradermal dendritic cell vaccine injections at biweekly intervals.

A word on this clone: Compared with germline, one end of the junction differs, possibly owing to a read error.

The table came from immunoSEQ multiplex PCR; TCRdb's copy has only in-frame clones and leaves some out. The sample records fewer than 65,000 clones, about nine tenths being singletons. Time point here: after dendritic cell vaccination, including at tumor progression/relapse. No glioblastoma patient carried an isocitrate dehydrogenase mutation. PBMC sampling occurred before vaccination, two weeks after the third dose, and at progression. The CDR3 is made up of 13 amino acids. Germline V CDR1 and CDR2: SEHNR, FQNEAQ (reference sequence). The sequenced sample was blood, obtained after dendritic cell vaccination. This sequence originates from a human donor with glioblastoma. This chain joins TRBV7-9 and TRBJ1-1; TRBD1 matches 8 bases. The chain's CDR3 is CASSEGQGTEACF. In DNA form, the CDR3 reads TGTGCCAGCAGCGAAGGACAGGGCACTGAAGCTTGCTTT.